The TCR beta chain under discussion was sequenced for a study of cytotoxic CD8 clonotypes in ibrutinib-treated CLL. As to this clone: Its antigen is still unknown.

This CDR3 has 11 amino acids. CDR1 and CDR2 (germline): LNHDA, SQIVND (reference sequence). The ends were cut back, 5 bases at V and 1 base at J, with 1 base in the middle. The sequencing depth, 1 in 200,000 to 1 in 1 million T cells, was the target. The repertoire was sequenced with immunoSEQ multiplex PCR; TCRdb's copy has only in-frame clones and lacks some. The data contain 150,000 to 200,000 clones, 81% of them seen just once; the ten biggest clones take up approximately 2%. Notes on the study in general: At baseline, clonality was higher than in age-matched healthy donors and correlated with CD8+ counts. Public clonotypes were rare and shrank or held steady on treatment. Progressing and sustained-remission patients had different sampling times.

This TCR was recovered from a human donor with chronic lymphocytic leukemia. Sequencing used PBMCs, obtained after 12 months of ibrutinib treatment. The J gene is TRBJ2-3, the V gene TRBV19; unclear D gene. The CDR3 loop reads CASSRTDTQYF. For the CDR3, the DNA is TGTGCCAGTAGTCGCACAGATACGCAGTATTTT. Complete variable domain (other parts from reference TRBV19 and TRBJ2-3): DGGITQSPKYLFRKEGQNVTLSCEQNLNHDAMYWYRQDPGQGLRLIYYSQIVNDFQKGDIAEGYSVSREKKESFPLTVTSAQKNPTAFYLCASSRTDTQYFGPGTRLTVL.